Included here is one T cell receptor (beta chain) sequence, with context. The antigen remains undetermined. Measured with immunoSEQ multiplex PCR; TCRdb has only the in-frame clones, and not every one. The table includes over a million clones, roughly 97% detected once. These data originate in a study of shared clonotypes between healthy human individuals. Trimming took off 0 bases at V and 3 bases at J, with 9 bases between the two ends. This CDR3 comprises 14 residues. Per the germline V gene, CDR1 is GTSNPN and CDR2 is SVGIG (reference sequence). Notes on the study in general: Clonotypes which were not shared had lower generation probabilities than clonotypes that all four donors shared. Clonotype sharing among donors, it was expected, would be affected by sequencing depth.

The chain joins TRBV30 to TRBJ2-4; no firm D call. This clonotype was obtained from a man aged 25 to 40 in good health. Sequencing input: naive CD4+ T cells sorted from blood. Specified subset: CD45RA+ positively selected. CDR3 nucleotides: TGTGCCTGGAGTGTCAGGCCGTACAAAAACATTCAGTACTTC. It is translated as CAWSVRPYKNIQYF.